These T cell receptor beta chains were read from a single sample in a study of control samples from healthy donors and cancer patients. The data were produced by immunoSEQ multiplex PCR, yet TCRdb's version contains in-frame clones alone and is incomplete. The sample holds fewer than 95,000 clones, around 86% seen once. The material sequenced was blood. All receptors come from a woman in her forties or fifties in good health. Both conserved end residues are part of each CDR3. A D gene is named only where the DNA matches it firmly. Rows may omit the clone size; those that give it use once, few, many or a size class.

length,size,J,V,D,CDR3,DNA
17,.,TRBJ1-1,TRBV19,.,CASRIHLGGGDNTEAFF,TGTGCCAGTAGGATCCATCTTGGAGGGGGGGACAACACTGAAGCTTTCTTT
16,.,TRBJ2-4,TRBV6-2/TRBV6-3,TRBD1,CASSPVGQKDKNIQYF,TGTGCCAGCAGCCCGGTGGGACAGAAGGATAAAAACATTCAGTACTTC
13,.,TRBJ1-1,TRBV11-2,TRBD1,CASSSWDREEAFF,TGTGCCAGCAGCTCTTGGGACAGGGAGGAGGCTTTCTTT
15,.,TRBJ1-6,TRBV15,.,CATSRPRDINSPLHF,TGTGCCACCAGCAGGCCACGGGACATTAATTCACCCCTCCACTTT
14,once,TRBJ1-4,TRBV3-1/TRBV3-2,.,CASSQAGRNEKLFF,TGTGCCAGCAGCCAAGCGGGGCGGAATGAAAAACTGTTTTTT
16,.,TRBJ2-4,TRBV3-1/TRBV3-2,TRBD2,CASSPEGLAGRGIQYF,TGTGCCAGCAGCCCCGAGGGACTAGCGGGACGGGGCATTCAGTACTTC
15,.,TRBJ2-2,TRBV27,TRBD1,CASRGGDLDTGELFF,TGTGCCAGCAGAGGGGGCGACTTGGACACCGGGGAGCTGTTTTTT
17,.,TRBJ2-2,TRBV7-2,TRBD2,CASSSSSVAGGIGELFF,TGTGCCAGCAGCTCCTCGTCGGTAGCGGGAGGTATCGGGGAGCTGTTTTTT
18,.,TRBJ1-6,TRBV28,TRBD1,CASRDRDRLTWNNSPLHF,TGTGCCAGCAGGGACCGGGACAGGCTTACTTGGAATAATTCACCCCTCCACTTT
15,.,TRBJ1-1,TRBV2,.,CASSENGRESTEAFF,TGTGCCAGCAGTGAAAATGGGCGGGAGAGCACTGAAGCTTTCTTT
13,.,TRBJ2-5,TRBV10-3,.,CAISESMSETQYF,TGTGCCATCAGTGAGTCGATGTCAGAGACCCAGTACTTC
15,.,TRBJ2-7,TRBV27,TRBD1,CASSFLGTGGNEQYF,TGTGCCAGCAGTTTCTTGGGGACAGGGGGTAACGAGCAGTACTTC
14,.,TRBJ2-4,TRBV4-2,.,CASSQAQGWNIQYF,TGTGCCAGCAGCCAAGCGCAGGGGTGGAACATTCAGTACTTC
17,.,TRBJ1-5,TRBV6-2/TRBV6-3,.,CASSSGQLQPSNQPQHF,TGTGCCAGCAGTTCCGGACAGTTACAACCATCAAATCAGCCCCAGCATTTT
14,once,TRBJ2-5,TRBV7-2,TRBD2,CASSLVGTSGKRDF,TGTGCCAGCAGCTTGGTGGGGACTAGCGGGAAGAGGGACTTC
13,.,TRBJ1-1,TRBV7-9,.,CASSPDSGTEAFF,TGTGCCAGCAGCCCAGACTCCGGCACTGAAGCTTTCTTT
15,.,TRBJ2-3,TRBV2,TRBD2,CASTRRASGGDTQYF,TGTGCCAGCACCCGAAGGGCTAGCGGGGGAGATACGCAGTATTTT
15,.,TRBJ2-7,TRBV12-2,.,CASRLGGLAAYEQYF,TGTGCAAGTCGCTTGGGGGGGCTAGCGGCCTACGAGCAGTACTTC
13,.,TRBJ1-3,TRBV12-3/TRBV12-4,.,CASSSAAGNTIYF,TGTGCCAGCAGTTCGGCAGCAGGAAACACCATATATTTT
17,.,TRBJ2-1,TRBV7-2,.,CASSTITAGGRYNEQFF,TGTGCCAGCAGCACAATAACTGCAGGGGGGAGGTACAATGAGCAGTTCTTC
15,.,TRBJ1-3,TRBV7-2,.,CASSRDDSSGNTIYF,TGTGCCAGCAGCAGGGACGATTCCTCTGGAAACACCATATATTTT